This TCR beta chain was sequenced for a study of tumor-infiltrating lymphocytes in primary liver carcinoma. The study's findings and limits: The 250 largest clones made up significantly more of tumor than blood repertoires (p = 0.039).

TCR beta cDNA was made from 450 to 600 ng total RNA with a constant-region primer. ARM-PCR was slightly modified, and three nested multiplex PCR rounds with it gave rise to the TCR beta libraries. TRBV1-TRBV30 forward primers paired with a C-beta reverse primer were used in the first two PCR rounds, which ran approximately 11 cycles each. TCRdb re-analysed the multiplex PCR reads in MiXCR, keeping a single row per CDR3 protein. The table lists 330,000 or so distinct CDR3 sequences, approximately 64% of them singletons. The study extracted blood RNA from unsorted whole blood and also extracted germline DNA. CDR3 size: 17 residues. Germline-derived CDR1 and CDR2 are MNHNS and SASEGT. V lost 6 bases, J lost 0 bases, and 11 bases stayed unmatched. As concerns this clonotype: The antigen is undetermined.

The sample was peripheral blood. The chain is built from TRBV6-1 and TRBJ2-1, with 7 bases matching TRBD2. This clonotype was sampled from a man between 40 and 49 years old with primary liver carcinoma and hepatitis B virus infection. The CDR3 region is CASSPISGSSSYNEQFF. The DNA for the CDR3 is TGTGCCAGCAGCCCAATTAGCGGGTCGAGCTCCTACAATGAGCAGTTCTTC.